The clone carrying this T cell receptor (beta chain) was seen more than once but under ten times. Its antigen is unknown. The sample is drawn from a study of blood T cells in healthy people across ages. The V gene lost 6 bases and the J gene lost 5 bases, with 11 bases spanning the gap. The CDR3 totals 13 residues. Germline assignment: CDR1 SNHLY and CDR2 FYNNEI. General study points: Changes seen in expanded clonotypes were possibly confounded by donor CMV status left unknown.

The use of a sample-barcoded 5' primer and a J-beta primer mix characterized a second PCR of roughly 6 to 12 cycles. TCRdb reanalysed the 5' RACE reads using MiXCR and keeps one entry per CDR3 protein. The sample lists 1 million to 1.2 million distinct CDR3 sequences, around two fifths seen once, with roughly 13% in the top ten. V gene TRBV2 combines with J gene TRBJ2-1; D ambiguous. The clonotype comes from a man aged 18 to 29 in good health. Specimen: blood. CDR3 sequence (DNA): TGTGCCAGCAGGACTGGGCCTAACAATGAGCAGTTCTTC. It codes for CASRTGPNNEQFF.